The present entry profiles one TCR beta chain with its context. The sample is drawn from a study of T cell changes during pregnancy in multiple sclerosis. Assay: immunoSEQ multiplex PCR; the TCRdb copy retains only in-frame clones and omits some. There are roughly 61,000 clones in the sample; approximately 93% occur only once, and about 1.7% lies in the top ten. V was shortened by 2 bases and J by 2 bases, with 9 bases between the two germline ends. This CDR3 region has 14 residues. Germline lookup yields CDR1 MNHEY and CDR2 SVGAGI. Sequenced material: peripheral blood, taken after pregnancy. The chain joins TRBV6-5 to TRBJ1-1; D is unclear. This receptor was identified in a female donor with multiple sclerosis, enrolled in a pregnancy study. Here the CDR3 reads CASSYRQTNTEAFF. The CDR3 DNA is TGTGCCAGCAGTTACCGGCAGACAAACACTGAAGCTTTCTTT.